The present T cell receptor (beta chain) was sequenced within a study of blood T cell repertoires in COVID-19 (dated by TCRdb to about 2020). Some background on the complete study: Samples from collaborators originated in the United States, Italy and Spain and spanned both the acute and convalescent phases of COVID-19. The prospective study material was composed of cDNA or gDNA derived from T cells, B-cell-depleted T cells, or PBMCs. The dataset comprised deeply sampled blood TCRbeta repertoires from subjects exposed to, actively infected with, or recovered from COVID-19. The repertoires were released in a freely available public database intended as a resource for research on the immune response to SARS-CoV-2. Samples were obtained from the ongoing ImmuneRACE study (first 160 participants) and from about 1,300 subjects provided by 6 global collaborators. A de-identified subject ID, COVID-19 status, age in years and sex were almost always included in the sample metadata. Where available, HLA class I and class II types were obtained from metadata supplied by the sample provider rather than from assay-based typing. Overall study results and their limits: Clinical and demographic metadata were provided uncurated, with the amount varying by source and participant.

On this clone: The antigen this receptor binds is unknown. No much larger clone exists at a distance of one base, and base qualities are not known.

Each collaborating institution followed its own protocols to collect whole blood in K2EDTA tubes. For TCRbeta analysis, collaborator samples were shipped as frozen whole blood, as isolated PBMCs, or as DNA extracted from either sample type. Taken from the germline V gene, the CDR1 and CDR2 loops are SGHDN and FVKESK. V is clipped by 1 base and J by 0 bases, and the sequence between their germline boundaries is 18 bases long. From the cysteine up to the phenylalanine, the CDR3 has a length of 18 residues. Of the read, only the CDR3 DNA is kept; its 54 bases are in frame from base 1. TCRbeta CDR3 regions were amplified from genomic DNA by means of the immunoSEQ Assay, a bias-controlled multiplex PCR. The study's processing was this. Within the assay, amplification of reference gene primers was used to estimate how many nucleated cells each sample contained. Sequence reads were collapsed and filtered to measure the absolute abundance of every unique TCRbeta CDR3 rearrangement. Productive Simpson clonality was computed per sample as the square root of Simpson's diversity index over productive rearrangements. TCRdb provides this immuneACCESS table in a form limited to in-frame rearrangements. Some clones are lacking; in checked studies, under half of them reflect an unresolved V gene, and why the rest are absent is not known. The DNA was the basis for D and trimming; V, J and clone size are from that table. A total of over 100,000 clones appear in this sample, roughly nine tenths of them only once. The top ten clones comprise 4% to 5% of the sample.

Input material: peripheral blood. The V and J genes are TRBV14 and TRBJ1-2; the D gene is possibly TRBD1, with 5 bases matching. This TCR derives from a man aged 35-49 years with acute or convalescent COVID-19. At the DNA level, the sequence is TGTGCCAGCAGCCAAGTAGTGGGGCCTATAAATGCTAACTATGGCTACACCTTC. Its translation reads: CASSQVVGPINANYGYTF.